This entry is about one T cell receptor (beta chain). Its antigen is undetermined. The data stem from a study of graft-versus-host responses after intestinal transplantation. As for the study in general: In this cohort, recipients had multivisceral, liver-intestinal, or isolated intestinal transplants. Study-wide results and caveats: There were GvH clones found in recipient marrow, and some of them appeared first in ileum or blood. Levels of circulating GvH clones at their peak were associated with early post-transplant HvG declines.

Germline CDR1 MNHEY, CDR2 SMNVEV (reference sequence). This CDR3 has 17 residues. Unmatched junction bases numbered 14, after V lost 7 bases and J lost 2 bases. The data were produced by immunoSEQ multiplex PCR, yet TCRdb's version contains in-frame clones alone and is incomplete. The sample has some 120,000 clones; 85% to 95% are singletons. Material: unstimulated CD8+ T cells sorted from spleen or lymph node cells, obtained before transplant. This sequence joins TRBV27 and TRBJ2-3, with TRBD2 matching 8 bases. The sequence derives from a human donor who was the organ donor for an intestinal transplant. CDR3 coding DNA: TGTGCCAGCATCAAAATTGGCCTAGCGGGTTTCACAGATACGCAGTATTTT. Protein sequence: CASIKIGLAGFTDTQYF.